Shown below are 16 T cell receptor beta chains from a single sample sequenced in a study of shared clonotypes between healthy human individuals. Naive CD8 cells lacked CD45RO and underwent positive selection for CCR7, leaving out terminally differentiated effector memory CD45RA+ cells. Clones were sequenced by immunoSEQ multiplex PCR, and TCRdb holds only the in-frame ones, with some missing. This table holds 2 million to 2.5 million clones, roughly 91% found once. The sample consisted of naive CD8+ T cells from PBMCs. These receptors were collected from a man aged 18 to 29 in good health. Some clones in this sample may be carry-over from other donors' samples.

The chain combines TRBV2 with TRBJ1-1; TRBD1 agrees at 8 bases. CDR3 length equals 14 residues. Trimming cost V 7 bases and J 10 bases; bases outside gene matches: 14. The germline V gene has CDR1 SNHLY and CDR2 FYNNEI. This CDR3 reads CASIDLTGGRGAFF. The CDR3 DNA reads as TGTGCCAGCATCGACCTCACAGGGGGACGTGGAGCTTTCTTT.

This chain joins TRBV6-5 and TRBJ2-7; TRBD2 aligns across 9 bases. Germline V gene sequence: CDR1 MNHEY, CDR2 SVGAGI. Germline trimming cut 2 bases from V and 0 bases from J; bases unmatched to any gene: 5. This CDR3 contains 16 residues. The CDR3, as DNA: TGTGCCAGCAGTTACAAAGCGGGAGGTTTCTCCTACGAGCAGTACTTC. It specifies CASSYKAGGFSYEQYF.

This chain links TRBV7-8 with TRBJ2-7; 7 bases line up with TRBD2. The CDR3 length is 13 residues. Trimming took 2 bases from V and 7 from J; bases not matched to a gene: 5. Germline V lookup: CDR1 SGHVS, CDR2 FQNEAQ. CDR3 amino acids: CASSLSGTGEQYF. The CDR3 region has the DNA TGTGCCAGCAGCTTAAGCGGGACGGGGGAGCAGTACTTC.

This clone was seen a handful of times. Other DNA sequences in this sample translate to the same CDR3. The rearrangement uses TRBV9 and TRBJ2-7; 11 nucleotides align to TRBD2. The ends lost 2 bases at V and 3 bases at J; junction bases unmatched: 4. There are 15 residues in the CDR3. Germline V gives CDR1 SGDLS, CDR2 YYNGEE. This chain's CDR3 is CASSVTGTSGYEQYF. DNA for the CDR3: TGTGCCAGCAGCGTTACCGGGACTAGCGGCTACGAGCAGTACTTC.

This chain joins TRBV10-3 and TRBJ2-1; 8 bases align to TRBD1. Germline V CDR1 and CDR2: ENHRY, SYGVKD. Trimming at V came to 4 bases and at J to 4 bases, leaving 9 bases not matched to a gene. The CDR3 runs 16 residues. The CDR3: CAISGGAHRGYNEQFF. CDR3 nucleotides: TGTGCCATCAGTGGGGGAGCGCACAGGGGGTACAATGAGCAGTTCTTC.

Remarks on this clone: This CDR3 fails to terminate in the conserved phenylalanine or tryptophan, so it likely reflects a read error. The DNA is omitted, as the CDR3 cannot be located on it reliably, and the CDR3 follows TCRdb's listing. The rearrangement uses TRBV5-6 and TRBJ2-7; the table gives TRBD1 as D, unverified against the DNA. The germline V gene has CDR1 SGHDT and CDR2 YYEEEE. Both ends counted, the CDR3 spans 13 residues. The CDR3 reads CASSLGQGAYEQY.

The chain combines TRBV11-2 with TRBJ1-1; D perhaps matches TRBD1 (5 bases). Germline-derived CDR1 and CDR2 are SGHAT and FQNNGV. Trimming cost V 2 bases and J 5 bases, with 12 bases left between them. The CDR3 length is 14 residues. CDR3 in amino acids: CASSLRGVLTEAFF. The CDR3 DNA sequence: TGTGCCAGCAGCTTAAGAGGGGTTTTAACTGAAGCTTTCTTT.

V is TRBV28 and J is TRBJ1-1; D possibly corresponds to TRBD1 (6 bases). The CDR3 has 16 residues. Germline V gene sequence: CDR1 MDHEN, CDR2 SYDVKM. The V gene lost 2 bases and the J gene lost 3 bases, with 16 bases spanning the gap. This CDR3 reads CASSLMGGSGDTEAFF. The CDR3 nucleotides read TGTGCCAGCAGTTTAATGGGGGGCTCTGGGGACACTGAAGCTTTCTTT. The full variable domain, in which reference TRBV28 and TRBJ1-1 provide the parts outside the CDR3, is DVKVTQSSRYLVKRTGEKVFLECVQDMDHENMFWYRQDPGLGLRLIYFSYDVKMKEKGDIPEGYSVSREKKERFSLILESASTNQTSMYLCASSLMGGSGDTEAFFGQGTRLTVV.

The chain couples TRBV10-3 to TRBJ2-7, with 8 bases aligning to TRBD1. Germline V gene sequence: CDR1 ENHRY, CDR2 SYGVKD. This CDR3 is built from 15 residues. Trimming took 10 bases from V and 5 from J; bases not matched to a gene: 16. DNA for the CDR3: TGTGCCACCAACAGCCTTGGACAGGGTGAAAACGAGCAGTACTTC. Translating it yields CATNSLGQGENEQYF.

The chain uses TRBV2 and TRBJ2-3, with 12 bases aligning to TRBD2. J lost 0 bases, V lost 3 bases, and 1 base had no gene match. The V gene's germline CDR1 is SNHLY and CDR2 FYNNEI. The CDR3 spans 16 residues. This chain's CDR3 is CASSDGTSGSTDTQYF. The CDR3 nucleotides read TGTGCCAGCAGTGATGGGACTAGCGGGAGCACAGATACGCAGTATTTT.

Concerning this clone: The sample contains more than one DNA sequence encoding this CDR3. The J gene is TRBJ2-3, the V gene TRBV7-3; D is unresolved. The ends were cut back, 4 bases at V and 0 bases at J, with 5 bases in the middle. This CDR3 is built from 13 residues. CDR1 SGHTA and CDR2 FQGTGA come from the germline V gene. The CDR3 spells CASSSTSTDTQYF. The CDR3 nucleotides read TGTGCCAGCAGCTCGACCAGCACAGATACGCAGTATTTT.

CDR3 protein: CASSLGTEQYF. CDR3 sequence (DNA): TGTGCCAGCAGCCTCGGGACGGAACAGTACTTC. This rearrangement joins TRBV6-5 to TRBJ2-7; D tentatively reads TRBD1 or TRBD2 (5 bases each). This CDR3 contains 11 residues. Germline V lookup: CDR1 MNHEY, CDR2 SVGAGI. V was shortened by 6 bases and J by 10 bases, with 13 bases between the two germline ends.

Turning to this clone: The same CDR3 also results from other DNA sequences found in this sample. This chain joins TRBV15 and TRBJ2-7; D is undetermined. This CDR3 has 12 amino acids. CDR1 and CDR2 from the germline V gene are LNHNV and YYDKDF (reference sequence). Trimming pared 3 bases from V and 2 bases from J, leaving 5 bases between. The CDR3 loop reads CATSSRTYEQYF. In nucleotides, the CDR3 is TGTGCCACCAGCAGCCGCACCTACGAGCAGTACTTC.

The chain combines TRBV25-1 with TRBJ2-1; 7 bases fit TRBD1. Germline V CDR1 and CDR2: MGHDK, SYGVNS. The CDR3 contains 14 residues. The V gene end was trimmed by 2 bases and the J gene end by 3 bases; junction bases not matched to a gene: 1. Here the CDR3 reads CASSERTGYNEQFF. CDR3 coding DNA: TGTGCCAGCAGTGAAAGGACAGGCTACAATGAGCAGTTCTTC.

The chain uses TRBV28 and TRBJ2-3, with TRBD2 matching over 10 bases. V trimming: 2 bases; J trimming: 6 bases; junction bases outside the gene matches: 11. Germline CDR1 MDHEN, CDR2 SYDVKM. CDR3 length: 17 residues. The CDR3 DNA follows: TGTGCCAGCAGTTTAAGGCCGGGACTAGCGTTCATGGATACGCAGTATTTT. It is translated as CASSLRPGLAFMDTQYF.

The chain is built from TRBV27 and TRBJ2-7; 7 nucleotides line up with TRBD2. Germline V CDR1 and CDR2: MNHEY, SMNVEV (reference sequence). The length of the CDR3 is 14 residues. With V trimmed by 4 bases and J by 2 bases, 5 bases remained unmatched. The chain's CDR3 is CASSWDYPTYEQYF. CDR3 nucleotide sequence: TGTGCCAGCAGTTGGGACTATCCAACCTACGAGCAGTACTTC.